The clone carrying this T cell receptor (beta chain) was detected a few times. What it binds is not known. Deletions cut 3 bases from V and 7 bases from J, with 13 bases between. This CDR3 comprises 13 residues. Germline V gives CDR1 DFQATT, CDR2 SNEGSKA (reference sequence). The data belong to a study of blood T cells in healthy people across ages. About the study: Using template switching, researchers captured about one barcoded beta molecule for each two T cells. Findings and caveats of the study: Nothing was known about donor CMV status, and this possibly confounded expanded clonotype changes. Diversity figures derived from one million T cells were judged to underestimate the true value.

With a J-beta primer mix and a sample-barcoded 5' primer, a second PCR ran about 6 to 11 cycles. Unique molecular identifiers of 12 random nucleotides labeled each cDNA. TCRdb used MiXCR to reprocess the 5' RACE reads, holding one entry per CDR3 protein. The sample gives about 970,000 distinct CDR3 sequences, about 51% of which show up once; over 20% is in the top ten. Sequencing was performed on blood. The chain uses TRBV20-1 and TRBJ2-1, with D unresolved. This clonotype originated in a woman aged 55-70 years in good health. The CDR3 nucleotides read TGCAGTGCTAGTCGTGTTTTGGGGAATGAGCAGTTCTTC. Translated, it gives CSASRVLGNEQFF.